This T cell receptor beta chain appears in the sequencing data of a study of T cell repertoires in cytomegalovirus infection. TCRdb used MiXCR to reprocess the reads, holding one entry per CDR3 protein. Among about 360,000 distinct CDR3 sequences, over 15% were seen once, and the ten largest hold roughly 9%. Germline-derived CDR1 and CDR2 are SEHNR and FQNEAQ (reference sequence). The V segment lost 5 bases and the J segment 16 bases; nucleotides outside the gene matches: 18. The length of the CDR3 is 15 residues. The TCR originated in a human donor in good health (CMV status not recorded). Some clones in this sample may be carry-over from other donors' samples. The chain uses TRBV7-9 and TRBJ2-1, with TRBD2 matching over 9 bases. Sequenced sample: PBMCs. The CDR3 nucleotides read TGTGCCAGCAGCCCCCTCGGAGCGGGAGGACCTCCGGCCTTCTTC. This sequence encodes CASSPLGAGGPPAFF.